A selection of T cell receptor beta chains follows, all from one sample in a study of blood T cell repertoires in COVID-19. The table came from immunoSEQ multiplex PCR; TCRdb's copy has only in-frame clones and leaves some out. The sample includes approximately 50,000 clones, 89% of them seen just once. The material sequenced was peripheral blood. Receptors originate from a human donor in a cohort sampled during active COVID-19. The CDR3 runs from the conserved cysteine through the conserved F or W. The D gene is left open where the match is weak. Only part of the rows carry a size: once, few, many, or a class if the clone is expanded.

d_call | clone_size | cdr3_length | j_call | v_call | cdr3_nt | cdr3_aa
TRBD1 | - | 15 | TRBJ1-2 | TRBV18 | TGTGCCAGCTCACCGACGACAGGGAAGGGCTATGGCTACACCTTC | CASSPTTGKGYGYTF
TRBD2 | - | 14 | TRBJ2-7 | TRBV7-7 | TGTGCTAGCAGCTTATGGGAGGGAGACTACGAGCAGTACTTC | CASSLWEGDYEQYF
TRBD1 | - | 15 | TRBJ2-7 | TRBV10-3 | TGTGCCATCAGTGAGTCAGACAGGGGAGGCAACGAGCAGTACTTC | CAISESDRGGNEQYF
- | - | 15 | TRBJ2-3 | TRBV24-1 | TGTGCCACCAGTGATTTACGTTCGGGTACAGATACGCAGTATTTT | CATSDLRSGTDTQYF
TRBD2 | - | 19 | TRBJ2-2 | TRBV7-8 | TGTGCCAGCAGCTTAGCGTGGAGTACTAGCGGGGCTAACACCGGGGAGCTGTTTTTT | CASSLAWSTSGANTGELFF
TRBD1 | - | 16 | TRBJ2-7 | TRBV11-3 | TGTGCCAGCAGTCCCCAAGGGACAGGGTATCCGAGGGAGCAGTACTTC | CASSPQGTGYPREQYF
TRBD1 | - | 14 | TRBJ1-2 | TRBV6-5 | TGTGCCAGCACCAACAGGGGGCTGGACTATGGCTACACCTTC | CASTNRGLDYGYTF
- | - | 14 | TRBJ2-5 | TRBV7-3 | TGTGCCAGCAGCCACCGGGACACACAAGAGACCCAGTACTTC | CASSHRDTQETQYF
- | - | 15 | TRBJ2-7 | TRBV11-1 | TGTGCCAGCAGCTTAGAGCCACAGAGCTCCTACGAGCAGTACTTC | CASSLEPQSSYEQYF
TRBD1 | - | 15 | TRBJ2-1 | TRBV19 | TGTGCCAGTAGTATTTACCGGGACAGGTACAATGAGCAGTTCTTC | CASSIYRDRYNEQFF
- | - | 18 | TRBJ2-5 | TRBV5-1 | TGCGCCAGCAGCTTGGTGGGCAGGGGGGTATTTTCCGGAGAGACCCAGTACTTC | CASSLVGRGVFSGETQYF
- | - | 15 | TRBJ2-5 | TRBV7-2 | TGTGCCAGCAGCTTCACCGACACGTTTAGGGAGACCCAGTACTTC | CASSFTDTFRETQYF
TRBD2 | - | 18 | TRBJ2-3 | TRBV2 | TGTGCCAGCAGTGAAGGGCTAGCGGGAGGGGGGACCACAGATACGCAGTATTTT | CASSEGLAGGGTTDTQYF
TRBD2 | - | 18 | TRBJ2-2 | TRBV5-4 | TGTGCCAGCAGCGGCGGGACTACCCAACCTCTGAACACCGGGGAGCTGTTTTTT | CASSGGTTQPLNTGELFF
- | - | 13 | TRBJ2-1 | TRBV30 | TGTGCCTGGAGTGTACAAGCCTACAATGAGCAGTTCTTC | CAWSVQAYNEQFF
TRBD2 | few | 14 | TRBJ2-7 | TRBV7-8 | TGTGCCAGCAGTCAGGGACTAGCTTCCTACGAGCAGTACTTC | CASSQGLASYEQYF
TRBD2 | - | 17 | TRBJ2-1 | TRBV4-2 | TGTGCCAGCAGCCATTATCTAGCGGGAGGTGGAAGCAATGAGCAGTTCTTC | CASSHYLAGGGSNEQFF
- | - | 17 | TRBJ1-3 | TRBV7-2 | TGTGCCAGCAGCCTAGCAGCAGCGGGGGGTTCTGGAAACACCATATATTTT | CASSLAAAGGSGNTIYF
- | - | 14 | TRBJ1-4 | TRBV6-5 | TGTGCCAGCAACCAACGGGGGGCGCAGGAAAAACTGTTTTTT | CASNQRGAQEKLFF
- | - | 13 | TRBJ1-6 | TRBV7-9 | TGTGCCAGCAGCTTAGCACGGGTTTCACCCCTCCACTTT | CASSLARVSPLHF
TRBD2 | - | 13 | TRBJ2-2 | TRBV7-2 | TGTGCCAGCACGGCGGGGGGGCTCGGGGAGCTGTTTTTT | CASTAGGLGELFF
TRBD2 | - | 20 | TRBJ2-1 | TRBV4-2 | TGTGCCAGCAGCCAAGATAACAGAGATTTAGCGGGAGGCGGTTGGAATGAGCAGTTCTTC | CASSQDNRDLAGGGWNEQFF
- | few | 14 | TRBJ2-5 | TRBV5-5 | TGTGCCAGCAGCCGCTGGCTAGCTCGAGAGACCCAGTACTTC | CASSRWLARETQYF
- | - | 15 | TRBJ2-7 | TRBV5-1 | TGCGCCAGCAGCTCCCCCGGGGAAAAACCCTACGAGCAGTACTTC | CASSSPGEKPYEQYF
- | - | 15 | TRBJ1-3 | TRBV30 | TGTGCCTGGAGATCGGACACGGACTCTGGAAACACCATATATTTT | CAWRSDTDSGNTIYF
- | - | 17 | TRBJ2-6 | TRBV25-1 | TGTGCCAGCAGCAACGAGGGGGTTTGGGCTGGGGCCAACGTCCTGACTTTC | CASSNEGVWAGANVLTF
TRBD2 | - | 15 | TRBJ2-2 | TRBV3-1/TRBV3-2 | TGTGCCAGCAGCCTCCAGGCTAGCGGGATAGGGGAGCTGTTTTTT | CASSLQASGIGELFF
TRBD1 | - | 15 | TRBJ2-7 | TRBV15 | TGTGCCACCAGCAGAGGGCAGGGGGTTGCCTACGAGCAGTACTTC | CATSRGQGVAYEQYF
- | - | 16 | TRBJ1-4 | TRBV4-1 | TGCGCCAGCAGCCAAGTCCCACAGGGAGCTAATGAAAAACTGTTTTTT | CASSQVPQGANEKLFF
- | - | 14 | TRBJ2-7 | TRBV7-2 | TGTGCCAGCAGCAAAGCTCAGGGCGGTCACGAGCAGTACTTC | CASSKAQGGHEQYF
- | - | 17 | TRBJ1-4 | TRBV29-1 | TGCAGCGTTGTTAAACGAACCCCGCGGCCAACTAATGAAAAACTGTTTTTT | CSVVKRTPRPTNEKLFF
TRBD2 | - | 17 | TRBJ2-7 | TRBV28 | TGTGCCAGCAGTTTTTCCCAGGGACTAGTAGGGGGGGGCGAGCAGTACTTC | CASSFSQGLVGGGEQYF
- | few | 13 | TRBJ1-6 | TRBV27 | TGTGCCAGCTCTTACTCCTATAATTCACCCCTCCACTTT | CASSYSYNSPLHF
- | - | 17 | TRBJ1-5 | TRBV9 | TGTGCCAGCAGCCCCCGAAATTCCGGGGATAGCAATCAGCCCCAGCATTTT | CASSPRNSGDSNQPQHF
TRBD1 | - | 14 | TRBJ2-7 | TRBV19 | TGTGCCAGTAGCCGGACAGGGGGCTCCTACGAGCAGTACTTC | CASSRTGGSYEQYF
TRBD2 | once | 18 | TRBJ2-5 | TRBV4-2 | TGTGCCAGCAGCCAAGATATCGTGACTAGCGGGGGGTATGAGACCCAGTACTTC | CASSQDIVTSGGYETQYF
TRBD1 | - | 17 | TRBJ2-4 | TRBV5-1 | TGCGCCAGCAGTACTAGTCAGGGCCCAGGGGGCAAAAACATTCAGTACTTC | CASSTSQGPGGKNIQYF
TRBD2 | few | 15 | TRBJ2-7 | TRBV9 | TGTGCCAGCAGCGTAGGGACTAGCGGAGCCTACGAGCAGTACTTC | CASSVGTSGAYEQYF
- | once | 13 | TRBJ1-2 | TRBV9 | TGTGCCAGCAGCCTCTATCCCCTTGCTGGCTACACCTTC | CASSLYPLAGYTF
TRBD1 | - | 13 | TRBJ1-2 | TRBV7-6 | TGTGCCAGCAGCTCGGCAGGGGGCGGCGGCTACACCTTC | CASSSAGGGGYTF
TRBD2 | once | 15 | TRBJ2-7 | TRBV5-1 | TGCGCCAGCAGCTTTACTAGCGGGGGTTCCTACGAGCAGTACTTC | CASSFTSGGSYEQYF
- | - | 15 | TRBJ1-2 | TRBV18 | TGTGCCAGCTCACCGGGTGCAGGGGTAGGTGTTGGCTACACCTTC | CASSPGAGVGVGYTF
TRBD1 | - | 16 | TRBJ2-2 | TRBV5-1 | TGCGCCAGCAGCTATGACAGGGGGGATTTGGCCGGGGAGCTGTTTTTT | CASSYDRGDLAGELFF
- | few | 13 | TRBJ2-2 | TRBV7-9 | TGTGCCAGCAGCGCCGCTATGTCCGGGGAGCTGTTTTTT | CASSAAMSGELFF
- | - | 16 | TRBJ2-1 | TRBV19 | TGTGCCAGTAGTATATCAGCGGTGAGCTCCTACAATGAGCAGTTCTTC | CASSISAVSSYNEQFF
TRBD1 | - | 15 | TRBJ2-4 | TRBV4-1 | TGCGCCAGCAGCCAAGTCGGACAGGGGAAAAACATTCAGTACTTC | CASSQVGQGKNIQYF